Sequencing of this TCR beta chain was carried out in a study of blood T cell repertoires in COVID-19. This CDR3 is 11 amino acids long. Germline CDR1 SQVTM, CDR2 ANQGSEA. V was clipped by 6 bases and J by 9 bases; unmatched bases: 5. Profiled with immunoSEQ multiplex PCR; TCRdb holds only in-frame clones, not every one. The sample shows 300,000 to 350,000 clones, roughly nine tenths of them seen only once. The count of this clone is one. The chain combines TRBV29-1 with TRBJ1-1; 9 bases match TRBD1. The receptor was derived from a woman aged 30 to 39 who had recovered from COVID-19. Input material: PBMCs or T cells enriched from blood (not recorded which). DNA of the CDR3: TGCAGCGTGGGCGGACAGGGGAAAGCTTTCTTT. Translated: CSVGGQGKAFF.